The T cell receptor beta chain under discussion was sequenced for a study of cytomegalovirus exposure and HLA in healthy donors. The study's findings and limits: TCR association rates varied by HLA locus in a later analysis, with DRB1 highest and HLA-C lowest. A link between a missense DCLRE1C variant and TCR beta V- and J-gene trimming emerged from a later analysis. The investigators catalogued 150 or so TCR beta chains as cytomegalovirus-associated. Highly shared sequence variants in one cluster were likely a sequencing artifact.

PCR was performed using 60 Vbeta and 13 Jbeta primers. Sequencing was performed with immunoSEQ multiplex PCR; in TCRdb, only in-frame clones are kept and a portion is missing. The table shows some 85,000 clones, with roughly three quarters occurring only once. With 5 bases removed from V and 1 base from J, the gap between germline ends came to 9 bases. Germline assignment: CDR1 SGHTA and CDR2 FQGNSA. The CDR3 has 14 residues. Concerning this clone: Its target is not known.

The receptor was isolated from a male donor in good health and CMV-seronegative. The sample taken for sequencing was PBMCs. The genes are TRBV7-2 and TRBJ2-1; the D gene is possibly TRBD2 (5 bases). The CDR3 DNA reads TGTGCCAGCAGCCCGGGAAGGTCCTACAATGAGCAGTTCTTC. Translating gives CASSPGRSYNEQFF.